A selection of T cell receptor beta chains follows, all from one sample in a study of Ad26.COV2.S vaccination and SARS-CoV-2 variants. Clones were read by immunoSEQ multiplex PCR, and TCRdb kept only the in-frame ones, dropping some. Seen here are roughly 390,000 clones, around nine tenths observed once, and the top ten hold roughly 3%. Here the sequenced sample was peripheral blood, taken in a trial of Ad26.COV2.S vaccine versus placebo. The receptors were gathered from a person aged 18 to 59 who received the Ad26.COV2.S COVID-19 vaccine or a placebo. Each CDR3 is given with its conserved first and last residue. Each record gives: D gene, clone size, V gene, J gene, CDR3 protein, CDR3 DNA. D genes are given only for firm matches. The listing skips clone size in some rows; elsewhere it reads once, few, many or a size class.

-	-	TRBV21-1	TRBJ2-7	CASSKAARGFPFTYEQYF	TGTGCCAGCAGCAAAGCTGCTAGGGGGTTCCCCTTTACCTACGAGCAGTACTTC
-	-	TRBV7-2	TRBJ2-5	CASSLGIRTAETQYF	TGTGCCAGCAGCTTAGGGATCAGGACAGCTGAGACCCAGTACTTC
TRBD1	-	TRBV11-2	TRBJ1-1	CASSARYRGRRMNTEAFF	TGTGCCAGCAGCGCCCGATACAGGGGGCGCCGGATGAACACTGAAGCTTTCTTT
TRBD2	-	TRBV7-2	TRBJ2-7	CASSSPLAGGGEQYF	TGTGCCAGCAGCTCCCCGCTAGCGGGGGGGGGTGAGCAGTACTTC
-	-	TRBV6-4	TRBJ1-1	CASSYKSNTEAFF	TGTGCCAGCAGTTATAAATCGAACACTGAAGCTTTCTTT
TRBD2	-	TRBV5-6	TRBJ2-3	CASSLGPPERGGTDTQYF	TGTGCCAGCAGCTTGGGGCCGCCGGAGCGGGGGGGCACAGATACGCAGTATTTT
-	-	TRBV6-6	TRBJ1-1	CAATQTLNTEAFF	TGTGCCGCCACCCAGACTTTGAACACTGAAGCTTTCTTT
-	-	TRBV3-1/TRBV3-2	TRBJ2-6	CASSQAFSGANVLTF	TGTGCCAGCAGCCAAGCCTTCTCTGGGGCCAACGTCCTGACTTTC
TRBD2	-	TRBV7-9	TRBJ2-1	CASSLTSGGAGNEQFF	TGTGCCAGCAGCTTAACTAGCGGGGGGGCTGGCAATGAGCAGTTCTTC
-	few	TRBV27	TRBJ2-2	CASRIRSNTGELFF	TGTGCCAGCAGAATAAGGTCGAACACCGGGGAGCTGTTTTTT
-	-	TRBV7-9	TRBJ1-2	CASSLRAVGYGYTF	TGTGCCAGCAGCTTGCGTGCAGTCGGGTATGGCTACACCTTC
TRBD2	-	TRBV19	TRBJ2-5	CASSIEGLAGGRLHF	TGTGCCAGTAGTATAGAGGGACTAGCGGGGGGCCGCCTGCACTTC
TRBD1	once	TRBV19	TRBJ1-1	CASSTGTGGINTEAFF	TGTGCCAGTAGTACCGGGACAGGGGGAATTAACACTGAAGCTTTCTTT
-	-	TRBV13	TRBJ2-1	CASSLGADNEQFF	TGTGCCAGCAGCTTAGGTGCGGACAATGAGCAGTTCTTC
-	-	TRBV7-9	TRBJ2-7	CASSLDGTRTYEQYF	TGTGCCAGCAGCTTAGACGGAACTCGGACCTACGAGCAGTACTTC
-	-	TRBV23-1	TRBJ2-7	CASIDSGSEQYF	TGCGCCAGCATCGACTCAGGGAGCGAGCAGTACTTC
TRBD1	-	TRBV9	TRBJ1-3	CASSVGTGGNTIYF	TGTGCCAGCAGCGTTGGGACAGGGGGAAACACCATATATTTT
TRBD1	-	TRBV6-5	TRBJ2-7	CASSYPGTDLSYEQYF	TGTGCCAGCAGTTACCCAGGGACAGACCTTTCCTACGAGCAGTACTTC
-	-	TRBV10-1	TRBJ2-1	CASSAGSYNEQFF	TGCGCCAGCAGTGCTGGCTCCTACAATGAGCAGTTCTTC
-	-	TRBV6-5	TRBJ2-7	CASSYSSGGLVEQYF	TGTGCCAGCAGTTACTCGAGCGGTGGACTCGTCGAGCAGTACTTC
TRBD2	once	TRBV7-9	TRBJ2-2	CASSWLAGGYTGELFF	TGTGCCAGCAGCTGGTTAGCGGGGGGCTACACCGGGGAGCTGTTTTTT
-	-	TRBV30	TRBJ1-1	CAWSVIQDTEAFF	TGTGCCTGGAGTGTAATACAGGACACTGAAGCTTTCTTT
TRBD1	-	TRBV4-1	TRBJ1-4	CASSRTMTGGVEKLFF	TGCGCCAGCAGCCGAACAATGACAGGGGGCGTTGAAAAACTGTTTTTT